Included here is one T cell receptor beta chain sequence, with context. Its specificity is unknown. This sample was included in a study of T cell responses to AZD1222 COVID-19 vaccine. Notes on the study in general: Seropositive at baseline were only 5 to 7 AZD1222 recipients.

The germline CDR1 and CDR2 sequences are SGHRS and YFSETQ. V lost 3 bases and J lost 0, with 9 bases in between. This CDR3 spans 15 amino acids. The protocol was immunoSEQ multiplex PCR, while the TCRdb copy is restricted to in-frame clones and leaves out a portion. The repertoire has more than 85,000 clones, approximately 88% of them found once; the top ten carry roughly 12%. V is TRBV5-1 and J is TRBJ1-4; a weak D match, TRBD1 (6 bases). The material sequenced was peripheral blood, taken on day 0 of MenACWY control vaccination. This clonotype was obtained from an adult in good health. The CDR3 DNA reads TGCGCCAGCAGCTCGGGGACAACAACTAATGAAAAACTGTTTTTT. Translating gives CASSSGTTTNEKLFF.